This TCR beta chain was sequenced for a study of T-cell reconstitution after alpha-beta-depleted transplantation in children. This sample's TCRbeta library carried unique molecular identifier barcodes. TCRdb called the PCR reads again in MiXCR, with one record for every CDR3 protein. This table holds around 700,000 distinct CDR3 sequences, about an eighth found once. Study-level results: Day-60 TCRbeta diversity that was high in some patients was derived from surviving recipient T cells and thymic progenitors. At the one-year point after transplant, T-cell counts and TCRbeta diversity were found to come mostly from T cells that had been newly produced.

This clonotype was seen ten or more times. The antigen is undetermined. The starting material was PBMCs, obtained before TCRalphabeta/CD19-depleted stem cell transplant. The source is a girl aged 2-10 years with congenital amegakaryocytic thrombocytopenia, due to receive a stem cell transplant.

The CDR3 bases are TGTGCCAGCAGTTTAGTTGACGAAGTGAAAGCTTTCTTT. Its protein is CASSLVDEVKAFF. The chain links TRBV12-3 or TRBV12-4 to TRBJ1-1; D gene uncertain. The CDR3 sequence is 13 residues long. The V end was cut by 1 base, the J end by 9 bases, with 12 bases between.